The 29 T cell receptor beta chains presented below share a single source sample, sequenced in a study of PD-L1 blockade in urothelial cancer. Libraries were prepared by immunoSEQ multiplex PCR; TCRdb keeps only in-frame clonotypes and omits some of them. The table lists approximately 24,000 clones, roughly 89% of them singletons. The sequenced sample was PBMCs, obtained around atezolizumab (anti-PD-L1) treatment. These receptors all stem from a man aged 45-65 years with urothelial cancer.

This rearrangement joins TRBV2 to TRBJ2-3, with 9 bases matching TRBD2. This CDR3 spans 19 amino acids. V lost 6 bases to trimming and J lost 4 bases; unmatched junction nucleotides: 20. CDR1 is SNHLY, CDR2 FYNNEI, per germline. The CDR3 spells CASSVFLAGFSSYADTQYF. In nucleotides, the CDR3 is TGTGCCAGCAGCGTTTTCCTAGCGGGATTTAGTAGTTACGCAGATACGCAGTATTTT.

The gene calls are TRBV6-5 and TRBJ1-1; possibly TRBD1 for D (6 bases). V was cut by 2 bases and J by 1 base, with 14 bases left in between. Germline assignment: CDR1 MNHEY and CDR2 SVGAGI. The CDR3 is 16 amino acids. CDR3 in DNA: TGTGCCAGCAGTTACGCAGGACAGACCCCGAACACTGAAGCTTTCTTT. Translation: CASSYAGQTPNTEAFF.

This chain uses TRBV18 with TRBJ2-7, with D maybe TRBD2 (5 bases). The CDR3 sequence is 13 residues long. Trimming cost V 8 bases and J 1 base, with 12 bases left between them. The germline CDR1 and CDR2 sequences are KGHSH and LQKENI. In nucleotides, the CDR3 is TGTGCCAGCGCTGAGGACTTGTCCTACGAGCAGTACTTC. Protein sequence: CASAEDLSYEQYF.

In its sample, this clone was seen once. This chain uses TRBV11-2 with TRBJ2-7, with a possible D match to TRBD2 (6 bases). Trimming shortened V by 5 bases and J by 0 bases, and 17 bases separated the two germline ends. This CDR3 has 16 residues. From germline, CDR1 is SGHAT and CDR2 FQNNGV. In DNA, the CDR3 is TGTGCCAGCAGCCCCCCCGGGGGAGAATCCTCCTACGAGCAGTACTTC. Residues: CASSPPGGESSYEQYF.

The rearrangement uses TRBV18 and TRBJ2-5; D uncertain. Germline-derived CDR1 and CDR2 are KGHSH and LQKENI. The CDR3 runs to 16 residues. V dropped 3 bases and J dropped 4 bases, with 18 bases sitting between them. The CDR3 DNA follows: TGTGCCAGCTCACCGAGCGCATCTCAGTTTTCAGAGACCCAGTACTTC. It encodes CASSPSASQFSETQYF.

This chain uses TRBV5-4 with TRBJ2-3, with a possible D match to TRBD2 (5 bases). Trimming removed 4 bases at V and 2 bases at J, with 14 bases between. CDR1 SGHNT and CDR2 YYREEE come from the germline V gene (reference sequence). This CDR3 is 15 amino acids long. CDR3 amino acids: CASSKEWGDTDTQYF. In nucleotides, the CDR3 is TGTGCCAGCAGCAAAGAGTGGGGAGACACAGATACGCAGTATTTT.

The gene calls are TRBV5-6 and TRBJ1-5; D ambiguous. The germline CDR1 and CDR2 sequences are SGHDT and YYEEEE. The CDR3 covers 16 residues. Trimming stripped 0 bases from V and 3 bases from J, with 13 bases between. CDR3 amino acids: CASSLATLPVNQPQHF. The DNA for the CDR3 is TGTGCCAGCAGCTTGGCCACATTGCCAGTCAATCAGCCCCAGCATTTT.

V gene TRBV13 combines with J gene TRBJ2-1, with 13 positions matching TRBD2. CDR1 is PRHDT, CDR2 FYEKMQ, per germline (reference sequence). V was clipped by 0 bases and J by 7 bases; unmatched bases: 6. CDR3 size: 17 residues. In nucleotides, the CDR3 is TGTGCCAGCAGCTTAGGTCCCAGGACTAGCGGGAGTAATGAGCAGTTCTTC. It translates to CASSLGPRTSGSNEQFF.

The chain carries TRBV6-4 and TRBJ2-3; TRBD2 agrees at 8 bases. The CDR3 consists of 16 residues. Germline CDR1 and CDR2: MRHNA and SNTAGT. Trimming removed 3 bases from V and 1 base from J; junction bases left unmatched: 6. CDR3 residues: CASSETQAGGTDTQYF. The DNA for the CDR3 is TGTGCCAGCAGTGAGACCCAAGCGGGGGGCACAGATACGCAGTATTTT.

The chain recombines TRBV19 with TRBJ2-3, with TRBD2 matching 12 bases. The length of the CDR3 is 15 residues. The V segment lost 4 bases and the J segment 3 bases; nucleotides outside the gene matches: 2. CDR1 LNHDA and CDR2 SQIVND come from the germline V gene (reference sequence). CDR3 amino acids: CASSRLAGVTDTQYF. CDR3 coding DNA: TGTGCCAGTAGTAGACTAGCGGGAGTGACAGATACGCAGTATTTT.

This clone occurred once. This chain connects TRBV4-3 to TRBJ2-3; 11 nucleotides align to TRBD1. V was clipped by 0 bases and J by 4 bases; unmatched bases: 3. The germline CDR1 and CDR2 sequences are LGHNA and YSLEER. CDR3 size: 16 residues. CDR3 region: CASSQEGTGGSDTQYF. Written as DNA, the CDR3 is TGCGCCAGCAGCCAAGAAGGGACAGGGGGTTCAGATACGCAGTATTTT.

The V call is TRBV4-3, the J call TRBJ2-7; TRBD2 might be the D (6 bases). This CDR3 comprises 15 residues. From germline, CDR1 is LGHNA and CDR2 YSLEER. Trimming shortened V by 2 bases and J by 2 bases, and 13 bases separated the two germline ends. The CDR3 sequence is CASSQRRDPPYEQYF. DNA of the CDR3: TGCGCCAGCAGCCAACGGCGGGACCCGCCCTACGAGCAGTACTTC.

Written as DNA, the CDR3 is TGTGCCAGCTCACCACCCACAGGGGGGCGAGGAATCAATGAAAAACTGTTTTTT. The encoded protein is CASSPPTGGRGINEKLFF. The rearrangement links TRBV18 to TRBJ1-4; 8 bases are a match to TRBD1. The junction had 11 bases not matched to a gene; V was cut back by 0 bases and J by 5 bases. CDR3 length: 18 residues. Germline V gene data show CDR1 as KGHSH and CDR2 as LQKENI.

The chain employs TRBV6-5 and TRBJ1-1; perhaps TRBD1 as D (5 bases). In germline, CDR1 is MNHEY, CDR2 SVGAGI. V shed 8 bases and J shed 10 bases, with 20 bases lying between them. The CDR3 is 13 amino acids. This CDR3 is CASSTGPGRPAFF. The CDR3 DNA sequence: TGTGCCAGCTCAACGGGGCCTGGGAGGCCAGCTTTCTTT.

The chain combines TRBV28 with TRBJ2-7; weak D call: TRBD1 (6 bases). There are 12 residues in the CDR3. From germline, CDR1 is MDHEN and CDR2 SYDVKM. With 3 bases removed from V and 5 bases from J, the gap between germline ends came to 8 bases. The CDR3 nucleotides are TGTGCCAGCAGTTTCACAGGGAACGAGCAGTACTTC. Its translation: CASSFTGNEQYF.

This chain links TRBV7-7 with TRBJ2-7; 8 nucleotides match TRBD1. Unmatched junction bases numbered 8, after V lost 3 bases and J lost 7 bases. This CDR3 has 14 amino acids. Germline V lookup: CDR1 SSHAT, CDR2 FNYEAQ (reference sequence). Written as DNA, the CDR3 is TGTGCCAGCAGCTTGGGGACAGGAGCTGGTGAGCAGTACTTC. It specifies CASSLGTGAGEQYF.

The rearrangement uses TRBV2 and TRBJ2-2; TRBD2 matches 7 bases. Unmatched junction bases numbered 5, after V lost 6 bases and J lost 1 base. This CDR3 spans 15 amino acids. Germline V gene data show CDR1 as SNHLY and CDR2 as FYNNEI. Here the CDR3 DNA reads TGTGCCAGCAGAGTTAGCGGGTGGAACACCGGGGAGCTGTTTTTT. This sequence encodes CASRVSGWNTGELFF.

The chain joins TRBV9 to TRBJ2-1, with a weak D call TRBD1 (6 bases). The CDR3 covers 14 residues. Trimming removed 0 bases from V and 4 bases from J, with 8 bases in between. Germline CDR1 is SGDLS and CDR2 is YYNGEE. The CDR3 spells CASSVATGYNEQFF. The CDR3 DNA follows: TGTGCCAGCAGCGTAGCTACAGGGTACAATGAGCAGTTCTTC.

V usage is TRBV19 and J usage is TRBJ1-2; 7 bases are shared with TRBD1. Trimming removed 4 bases from V and 7 bases from J; junction bases left unmatched: 9. The CDR3 length is 14 residues. CDR1 LNHDA and CDR2 SQIVND come from the germline V gene (reference sequence). The CDR3 coding sequence is TGTGCCAGTAGTAGTGACAGGGCAGGAGGTGGCTACACCTTC. Residues: CASSSDRAGGGYTF. Supplemented by reference TRBV19 and TRBJ1-2, the full variable domain reads DGGITQSPKYLFRKEGQNVTLSCEQNLNHDAMYWYRQDPGQGLRLIYYSQIVNDFQKGDIAEGYSVSREKKESFPLTVTSAQKNPTAFYLCASSSDRAGGGYTFGSGTRLTVV.

The V and J genes are TRBV6-5 and TRBJ2-1; 12 positions agree with TRBD2. Looked up from germline, CDR1 is MNHEY and CDR2 is SVGAGI. V lost 6 bases and J lost 7; bases outside the gene matches: 7. The CDR3 covers 15 residues. CDR3 region: CASSAPGLAGNEQFF. As DNA, the CDR3 is TGTGCCAGCAGCGCCCCGGGACTAGCGGGTAATGAGCAGTTCTTC.

The chain has TRBV7-6 and TRBJ1-1, with D perhaps TRBD1 (5 bases). CDR1 and CDR2 (germline): SGHVS, FNYEAQ. Deletions cut 3 bases from V and 1 base from J, with 6 bases between. The CDR3 is made up of 13 amino acids. The CDR3 region has the DNA TGTGCCAGCAGCTTGACAGCGAACACTGAAGCTTTCTTT. It encodes CASSLTANTEAFF.

The V and J genes are TRBV19 and TRBJ2-7; 8 bases agree with TRBD1. Per germline, CDR1 LNHDA and CDR2 SQIVND (reference sequence). Losses at the gene ends were 5 bases for V and 1 base for J; bases not matched to a gene: 10. The CDR3 length is 16 residues. The DNA for the CDR3 is TGTGCCAGTAGTTTGGGACAGGTTTTCCCTTCCTACGAGCAGTACTTC. It codes for CASSLGQVFPSYEQYF.

V usage is TRBV2 and J usage is TRBJ2-7; a possible D gene is TRBD2 (5 bases). V lost 3 bases and J 4 bases, leaving 13 bases between the germline ends. The germline V gene has CDR1 SNHLY and CDR2 FYNNEI. The length of the CDR3 is 14 residues. DNA for the CDR3: TGTGCCAGCAGTGACGGGGAGTCGGGTTACGAGCAGTACTTC. Its protein product is CASSDGESGYEQYF. Variable domain in full (rest from reference TRBV2 and TRBJ2-7): EPEVTQTPSHQVTQMGQEVILRCVPISNHLYFYWYRQILGQKVEFLVSFYNNEISEKSEIFDDQFSVERPDGSNFTLKIRSTKLEDSAMYFCASSDGESGYEQYFGPGTRLTVT.

This chain connects TRBV7-2 to TRBJ2-7; 8 nucleotides agree with TRBD2. The CDR3 is 15 residues long. Germline-derived CDR1 and CDR2 are SGHTA and FQGNSA. Trimming took 7 bases from V and 1 from J; bases not matched to a gene: 9. CDR3 loop: CASKSSAGGSYEQYF. The CDR3, as DNA: TGTGCCAGCAAGTCCTCGGCGGGGGGTTCCTACGAGCAGTACTTC.

This clone was observed once. The chain carries TRBV7-8 and TRBJ2-2; D not certain. V dropped 7 bases and J dropped 2 bases, with 14 bases sitting between them. Per germline, CDR1 SGHVS and CDR2 FQNEAQ. This CDR3 has 15 residues. In nucleotides, the CDR3 is TGTGCCAGCAACGTTAACAGTGGTAACACCGGGGAGCTGTTTTTT. It translates to CASNVNSGNTGELFF.

The rearrangement joins TRBV7-2 to TRBJ2-1; D call uncertain. Per germline, CDR1 SGHTA and CDR2 FQGNSA. The CDR3 sequence is 12 residues long. V dropped 5 bases and J dropped 6 bases, with 8 bases sitting between them. The CDR3 reads CASSPTTNEQFF. The CDR3 DNA is TGTGCCAGCAGCCCGACAACCAATGAGCAGTTCTTC.

The genes are TRBV19 and TRBJ1-4; no reliable D call. The CDR3 length is 16 residues. V was shortened by 7 bases and J by 8 bases, with 23 bases between the two germline ends. The V gene's germline CDR1 is LNHDA and CDR2 SQIVND (reference sequence). The CDR3 bases are TGTGCCAGTATTTCGGATGCGGGAGCGGTAGGGGAAAAACTGTTTTTT. This codes for CASISDAGAVGEKLFF.

The genes are TRBV19 and TRBJ1-5, with no clear D. The CDR3 is made up of 13 amino acids. Trimming took 3 bases from V and 2 from J, leaving 5 bases between them. Germline-derived CDR1 and CDR2 are LNHDA and SQIVND (reference sequence). CDR3 residues: CASSMAGNQPQHF. CDR3 nucleotide sequence: TGTGCCAGTAGTATGGCGGGCAATCAGCCCCAGCATTTT.

The chain couples TRBV4-1 to TRBJ2-5; a weak D match, TRBD2 (5 bases). Germline V lookup: CDR1 MGHRA, CDR2 YSYEKL. Trimming removed 1 base from V and 1 base from J, with 10 bases in between. There are 15 residues in the CDR3. The CDR3 bases are TGCGCCAGCAGCCAAGGATGGACTTCCCAAGAGACCCAGTACTTC. Residues: CASSQGWTSQETQYF.